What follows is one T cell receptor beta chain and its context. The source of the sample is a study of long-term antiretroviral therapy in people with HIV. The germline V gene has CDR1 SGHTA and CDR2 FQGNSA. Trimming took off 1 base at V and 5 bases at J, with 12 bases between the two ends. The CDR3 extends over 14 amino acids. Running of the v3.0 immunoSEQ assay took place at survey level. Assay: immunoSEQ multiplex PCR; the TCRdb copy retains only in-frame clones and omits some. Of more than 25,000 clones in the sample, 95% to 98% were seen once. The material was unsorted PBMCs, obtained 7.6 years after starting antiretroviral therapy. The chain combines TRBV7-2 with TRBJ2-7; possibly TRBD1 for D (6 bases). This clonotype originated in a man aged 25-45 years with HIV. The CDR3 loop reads CASSLEQGRDEQYF. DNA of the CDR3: TGTGCCAGCAGCTTAGAACAGGGTAGGGACGAGCAGTACTTC.